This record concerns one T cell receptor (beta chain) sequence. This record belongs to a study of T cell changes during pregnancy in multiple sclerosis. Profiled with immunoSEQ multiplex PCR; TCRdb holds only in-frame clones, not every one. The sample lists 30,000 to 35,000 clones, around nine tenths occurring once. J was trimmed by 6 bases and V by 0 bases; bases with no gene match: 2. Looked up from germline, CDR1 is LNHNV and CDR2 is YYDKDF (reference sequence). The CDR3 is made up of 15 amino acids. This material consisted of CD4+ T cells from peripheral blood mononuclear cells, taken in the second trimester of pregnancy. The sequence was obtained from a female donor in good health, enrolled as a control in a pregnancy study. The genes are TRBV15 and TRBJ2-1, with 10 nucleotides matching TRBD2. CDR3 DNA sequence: TGTGCCACCAGCAGAGATCTAGCGGGAGCCAATGAGCAGTTCTTC. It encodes CATSRDLAGANEQFF.